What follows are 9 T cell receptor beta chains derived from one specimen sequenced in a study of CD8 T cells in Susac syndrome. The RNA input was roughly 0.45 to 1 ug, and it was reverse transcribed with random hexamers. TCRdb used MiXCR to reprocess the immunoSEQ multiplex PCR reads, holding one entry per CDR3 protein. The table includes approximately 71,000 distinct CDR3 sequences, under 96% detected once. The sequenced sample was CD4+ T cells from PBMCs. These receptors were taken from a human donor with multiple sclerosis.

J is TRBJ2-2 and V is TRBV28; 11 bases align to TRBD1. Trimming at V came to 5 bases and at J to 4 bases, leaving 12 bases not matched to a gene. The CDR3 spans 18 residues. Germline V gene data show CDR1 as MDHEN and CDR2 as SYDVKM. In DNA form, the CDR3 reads TGTGCCAGCAGTCCGTCGGACAGGGGGCTTAAGGTCACCGGGGAGCTGTTTTTT. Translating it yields CASSPSDRGLKVTGELFF.

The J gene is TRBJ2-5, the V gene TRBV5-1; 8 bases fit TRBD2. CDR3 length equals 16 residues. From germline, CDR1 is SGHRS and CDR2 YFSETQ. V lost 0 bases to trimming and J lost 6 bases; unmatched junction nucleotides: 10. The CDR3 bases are TGCGCCAGCAGCTTGGATACCGGGGGGGCCGGAAAGACCCAGTACTTC. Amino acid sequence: CASSLDTGGAGKTQYF.

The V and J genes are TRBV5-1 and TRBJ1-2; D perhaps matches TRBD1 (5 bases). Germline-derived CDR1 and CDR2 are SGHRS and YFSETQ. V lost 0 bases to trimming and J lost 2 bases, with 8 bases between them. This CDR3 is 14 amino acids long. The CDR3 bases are TGCGCCAGCAGCTTGGATAGACAGAACTATGGCTACACCTTC. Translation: CASSLDRQNYGYTF. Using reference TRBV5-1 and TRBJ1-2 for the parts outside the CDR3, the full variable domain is KAGVTQTPRYLIKTRGQQVTLSCSPISGHRSVSWYQQTPGQGLQFLFEYFSETQRNKGNFPGRFSGRQFSNSRSEMNVSTLELGDSALYLCASSLDRQNYGYTFGSGTRLTVV.

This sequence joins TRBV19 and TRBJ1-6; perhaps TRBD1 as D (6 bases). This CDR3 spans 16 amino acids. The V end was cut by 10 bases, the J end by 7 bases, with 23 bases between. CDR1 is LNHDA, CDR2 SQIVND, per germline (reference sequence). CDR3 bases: TGTGCCAATAGCCCATACAGACAGGCGGAGAATTCACCCCTCCACTTT. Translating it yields CANSPYRQAENSPLHF.

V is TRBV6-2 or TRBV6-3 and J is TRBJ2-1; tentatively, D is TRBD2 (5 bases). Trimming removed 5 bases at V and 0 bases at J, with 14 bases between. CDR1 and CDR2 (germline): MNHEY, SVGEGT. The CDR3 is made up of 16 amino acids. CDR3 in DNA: TGTGCCAGCAGTGTCCGCCTAGCCAGCTCCTACAATGAGCAGTTCTTC. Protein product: CASSVRLASSYNEQFF.

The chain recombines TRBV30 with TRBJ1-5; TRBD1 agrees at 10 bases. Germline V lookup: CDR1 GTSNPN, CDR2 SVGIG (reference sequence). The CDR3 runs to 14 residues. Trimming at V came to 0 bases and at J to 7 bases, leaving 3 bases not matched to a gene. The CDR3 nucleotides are TGTGCCTGGAGTGTGGGGACAGGGGAACAGCCCCAGCATTTT. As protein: CAWSVGTGEQPQHF.

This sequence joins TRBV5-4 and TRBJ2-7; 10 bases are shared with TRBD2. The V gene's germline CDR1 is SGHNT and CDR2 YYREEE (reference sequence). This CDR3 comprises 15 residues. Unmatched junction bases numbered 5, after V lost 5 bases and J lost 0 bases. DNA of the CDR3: TGTGCCAGCAGTTTAGCGGGGGGATTCTCCTACGAGCAGTACTTC. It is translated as CASSLAGGFSYEQYF.

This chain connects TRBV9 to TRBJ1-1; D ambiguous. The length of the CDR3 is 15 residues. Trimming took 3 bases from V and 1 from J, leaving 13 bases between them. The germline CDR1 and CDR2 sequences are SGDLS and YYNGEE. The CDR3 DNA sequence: TGTGCCAGCAGCGCCCGTTCCCTCGGGAACACTGAAGCTTTCTTT. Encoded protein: CASSARSLGNTEAFF. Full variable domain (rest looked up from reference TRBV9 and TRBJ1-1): DSGVTQTPKHLITATGQRVTLRCSPRSGDLSVYWYQQSLDQGLQFLIQYYNGEERAKGNILERFSAQQFPDLHSELNLSSLELGDSALYFCASSARSLGNTEAFFGQGTRLTVV.

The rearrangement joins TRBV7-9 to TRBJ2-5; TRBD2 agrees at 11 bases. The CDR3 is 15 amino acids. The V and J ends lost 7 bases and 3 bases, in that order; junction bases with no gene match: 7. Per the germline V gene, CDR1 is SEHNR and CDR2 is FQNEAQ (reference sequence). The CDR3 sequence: CASMTTSGVKETQYF. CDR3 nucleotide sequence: TGTGCCAGCATGACGACTAGCGGGGTCAAAGAGACCCAGTACTTC.